Following are 7 T cell receptor beta chains from one sample sequenced in a study of T-cell memory formation after mild COVID-19. TCRdb processed the 5' RACE reads anew with MiXCR; each CDR3 protein has one entry. The sample consists of roughly 250,000 distinct CDR3 sequences, approximately 16% of them appearing once. Sequences were obtained from PBMCs or a T cell subset sorted from them (not recorded which). The source of these receptors is a man aged 18-30 years who had mild COVID-19 (a few samples of this study predate the infection). Cell type and time point are not known.

In this sample, this clonotype turned up a few times. The chain has TRBV7-2 and TRBJ1-2, with D uncertain. Trimming left V 5 bases short and J 4 bases short, with 17 bases between. The CDR3 runs to 15 residues. CDR1 and CDR2 (germline): SGHTA, FQGNSA. The CDR3 region is CASSAGLRNSYGYTF. The CDR3 nucleotides read TGTGCCAGCAGCGCCGGGCTTAGGAACTCCTATGGCTACACCTTC.

This clonotype was seen more than once but under ten times. The chain is built from TRBV5-1 and TRBJ1-1; D not resolved. Germline CDR1 reads SGHRS; CDR2 reads YFSETQ. V was cut by 0 bases and J by 3 bases, with 9 bases left in between. The CDR3 covers 14 residues. The CDR3 here is CASSLATGDTEAFF. The CDR3 coding sequence is TGCGCCAGCAGCTTGGCCACGGGCGACACTGAAGCTTTCTTT.

This clonotype was observed a few times. CDR3 in DNA: TGCGCCAGCAGCCAAGATGGGGCTAGGAGAGAGACCCAGTACTTC. Residues: CASSQDGARRETQYF. J is TRBJ2-5 and V is TRBV4-1, with D perhaps TRBD1 (5 bases). The V and J ends lost 0 bases and 4 bases respectively, with 12 bases between them. The germline V gene encodes CDR1 MGHRA and CDR2 YSYEKL. The CDR3 spans 15 residues.

The J gene is TRBJ2-5, the V gene TRBV15; D remains ambiguous. CDR1 is LNHNV, CDR2 YYDKDF, per germline (reference sequence). The V end was cut by 1 base, the J end by 1 base, with 10 bases between. This CDR3 comprises 15 residues. CDR3 region: CATSRVAKSQETQYF. For the CDR3, the DNA is TGTGCCACCAGCAGAGTGGCGAAGTCCCAAGAGACCCAGTACTTC. The full variable domain, its missing parts supplied by reference TRBV15 and TRBJ2-5, is DAMVIQNPRYQVTQFGKPVTLSCSQTLNHNVMYWYQQKSSQAPKLLFHYYDKDFNNEADTPDNFQSRRPNTSFCFLDIRSPGLGDTAMYLCATSRVAKSQETQYFGPGTRLLVL.

This clonotype was seen only a few times. DNA of the CDR3: TGTGCCAGCACGGCCACCTACTCACCCCTCCACTTT. Translating it yields CASTATYSPLHF. V usage is TRBV12-3 or TRBV12-4 and J usage is TRBJ1-6; D not resolved. The V gene lost 7 bases and the J gene lost 10 bases, with 11 bases spanning the gap. CDR3 length: 12 amino acids.

There are a few counts of this clonotype. The chain uses TRBV12-3 or TRBV12-4 and TRBJ2-3; D gene uncertain. V was clipped by 2 bases and J by 3 bases, with 6 bases between them. CDR3 size: 13 residues. CDR3 residues: CASSLKQTDTQYF. CDR3 nucleotides: TGTGCCAGCAGTTTAAAGCAGACAGATACGCAGTATTTT.

The CDR3 region is CSANGQETQYF. Written as DNA, the CDR3 is TGCAGTGCTAATGGTCAAGAGACCCAGTACTTC. The chain uses TRBV20-1 and TRBJ2-5, with D unresolved. This CDR3 is built from 11 residues. Deletions cut 4 bases from V and 2 bases from J, with 5 bases between. Germline assignment: CDR1 DFQATT and CDR2 SNEGSKA (reference sequence).